This T cell receptor (beta chain) was obtained from a study of metastatic and nonmetastatic thyroid tumors. Whole-study context: Across blood and tumor or nodule tissue, repertoires from malignant and benign thyroid patients were compared with one another.

This clone was recorded at least ten times. Its antigen is not known. No patient had received any treatment before thyroid surgery. Germline CDR1 MNHEY, CDR2 SMNVEV (reference sequence). The CDR3 runs to 15 residues. The V segment lost 3 bases and the J segment 6 bases; nucleotides outside the gene matches: 8. General study results and limits: The study reportedly found significantly higher TCR beta diversity in malignant thyroid tumors than benign nodules, in blood and tumor.

Under the authors' procedure: Clinicopathological groups differed in CDR3, with these differences serving to build a distant-metastasis classifier for papillary thyroid cancer. TCRdb re-called the PCR reads with MiXCR. What appears here as the V and J calls and clone size reflects TCRdb's work, not the paper's. The sample holds 25,000 or so clones, around 25% seen once. The TCR was taken from a female donor with papillary thyroid cancer or a benign thyroid nodule (not recorded which). Some clones in this sample may be carry-over from other donors' samples. The chain couples TRBV27 to TRBJ1-2; 9 nucleotides line up with TRBD1. The specimen was blood. In DNA form, the CDR3 reads TGTGCCAGCAGTTTGACCCAAACAGGGGGCCATGGCTACACCTTC. Translation: CASSLTQTGGHGYTF.